Following are 21 T cell receptor beta chains from one sample sequenced in a study of blood T cell repertoires in COVID-19. Measured with immunoSEQ multiplex PCR; TCRdb has only the in-frame clones, and not every one. Here the sample spans roughly 170,000 clones, 85% to 90% being singletons. What was sequenced was peripheral blood. The receptor source for this set is a man in his forties with active or convalescent COVID-19.

The chain links TRBV9 to TRBJ1-3; D is ambiguous. CDR1 is SGDLS and CDR2 is YYNGEE in the germline V gene. V lost 7 bases, J lost 1 base, and 15 bases lay in between. This CDR3 has 15 residues. CDR3 region: CASAGGGTSGNTIYF. CDR3 sequence (DNA): TGTGCCAGCGCGGGAGGCGGAACGTCTGGAAACACCATATATTTT. Based on the CDR3 plus reference TRBV9 and TRBJ1-3, the full variable domain is DSGVTQTPKHLITATGQRVTLRCSPRSGDLSVYWYQQSLDQGLQFLIQYYNGEERAKGNILERFSAQQFPDLHSELNLSSLELGDSALYFCASAGGGTSGNTIYFGEGSWLTVV.

The chain is built from TRBV2 and TRBJ1-5, with 8 bases that match TRBD1. This CDR3 comprises 16 residues. Unmatched junction bases numbered 7, after V lost 3 bases and J lost 3 bases. Germline CDR1 and CDR2: SNHLY and FYNNEI. The CDR3 DNA reads as TGTGCCAGCAGTGAGTCTGGGACAGGCGTCAATCAGCCCCAGCATTTT. Translation: CASSESGTGVNQPQHF.

The chain joins TRBV4-3 to TRBJ2-7, with 8 bases identical to TRBD1. CDR3 size: 15 residues. CDR1 and CDR2 from the germline V gene are LGHNA and YSLEER. With 3 bases clipped from V and 3 bases from J, the junction kept 7 bases outside the gene matches. CDR3 nucleotide sequence: TGCGCCAGCAGCCAGGCCAGACAGGGGAACTACGAGCAGTACTTC. Its protein is CASSQARQGNYEQYF.

The gene calls are TRBV7-8 and TRBJ2-3, with D possibly matching TRBD2 (5 bases). The germline V gene encodes CDR1 SGHVS and CDR2 FQNEAQ. The V and J ends lost 3 bases and 2 bases respectively, with 9 bases between them. The CDR3 loop spans 14 amino acids. In DNA, the CDR3 is TGTGCCAGCAGCTTGTCGGACTCCACAGATACGCAGTATTTT. Translating it yields CASSLSDSTDTQYF.

This clone has only one observation. The same CDR3 also results from other DNA sequences found in this sample. This chain joins TRBV4-1 and TRBJ2-7; D remains ambiguous. The CDR3 runs to 12 residues. In germline, CDR1 is MGHRA, CDR2 YSYEKL. Trimming removed 1 base at V and 3 bases at J, with 4 bases between. CDR3 DNA: TGCGCCAGCAGCCAAGTCGGCTACGAGCAGTACTTC. As protein: CASSQVGYEQYF.

The sample holds one count of this clone. The V and J genes are TRBV29-1 and TRBJ2-7; the D gene could be TRBD1 or TRBD2 (7 bases each). In germline, CDR1 is SQVTM, CDR2 ANQGSEA. V shed 7 bases and J shed 0 bases, with 16 bases lying between them. This CDR3 contains 14 residues. CDR3: CSGGGGQSSYEQYF. CDR3 DNA: TGCAGCGGGGGAGGGGGACAGTCCTCCTACGAGCAGTACTTC.

The CDR3 here is CASSLGGVVSNQPQHF. CDR3 nucleotide sequence: TGTGCCAGCAGCTTAGGGGGGGTGGTCAGCAATCAGCCCCAGCATTTT. The chain combines TRBV7-9 with TRBJ1-5; perhaps TRBD1 as D (5 bases). The CDR3 totals 16 residues. V lost 1 base and J 1 base, leaving 11 bases between the germline ends. Germline CDR1 SEHNR, CDR2 FQNEAQ (reference sequence).

The chain carries TRBV7-9 and TRBJ2-3; no clear D. There are 13 residues in the CDR3. CDR1 SEHNR and CDR2 FQNEAQ come from the germline V gene (reference sequence). V was pared by 0 bases and J by 3 bases, with 4 bases between. CDR3 in DNA: TGTGCCAGCAGCTTAGCGAGTACAGATACGCAGTATTTT. Translating it yields CASSLASTDTQYF.

For this clone: A junction end diverges from the germline sequence, so it may reflect a read error. The chain links TRBV7-7 to TRBJ2-3; 8 bases map to TRBD2. Germline-derived CDR1 and CDR2 are SSHAT and FNYEAQ (reference sequence). The CDR3 sequence is 17 residues long. The DNA of the CDR3 is TGTGCTAGCAGTCCCTATACCGGGGGGGCGGCGACAGATACGCAGTATTTT. This codes for CASSPYTGGAATDTQYF.

The chain links TRBV13 to TRBJ1-2, with 9 bases identical to TRBD1. V lost 4 bases, J lost 8 bases, and 5 bases stayed unmatched. Germline-derived CDR1 and CDR2 are PRHDT and FYEKMQ (reference sequence). This CDR3 comprises 13 residues. The CDR3 nucleotides are TGTGCCAGCAGCTCACAGGGGGCGCGAGGCTACACCTTC. It translates to CASSSQGARGYTF.

The chain couples TRBV11-2 to TRBJ2-1, with TRBD1 identical over 12 bases. V trimming: 2 bases; J trimming: 5 bases; junction bases outside the gene matches: 7. Germline V gene data show CDR1 as SGHAT and CDR2 as FQNNGV. The length of the CDR3 is 17 residues. The CDR3: CASSLLGDRGQDNEQFF. The DNA for the CDR3 is TGTGCCAGCAGCTTATTAGGGGACAGGGGGCAGGACAATGAGCAGTTCTTC.

This clone has ten or more counts. V and J are TRBV19 and TRBJ1-2; 11 bases line up with TRBD1. This CDR3 is built from 15 residues. The V gene's germline CDR1 is LNHDA and CDR2 SQIVND (reference sequence). The V segment lost 7 bases and the J segment 3 bases; nucleotides outside the gene matches: 7. In nucleotides, the CDR3 is TGTGCCAGTAAGGTCCGGGGACAGGGGGACTATGGCTACACCTTC. Translation gives CASKVRGQGDYGYTF. Based on the CDR3 plus reference TRBV19 and TRBJ1-2, the full variable domain is DGGITQSPKYLFRKEGQNVTLSCEQNLNHDAMYWYRQDPGQGLRLIYYSQIVNDFQKGDIAEGYSVSREKKESFPLTVTSAQKNPTAFYLCASKVRGQGDYGYTFGSGTRLTVV.

This sequence joins TRBV11-3 and TRBJ2-3, with 9 positions matching TRBD2. The germline V gene encodes CDR1 SGHNT and CDR2 YENEEA. This CDR3 spans 16 amino acids. V dropped 5 bases and J dropped 5; count of bases not matched to a gene: 11. The CDR3 here is CASSPQNSGGRDTQYF. The CDR3 coding sequence is TGTGCCAGCAGCCCACAGAATAGCGGGGGCCGAGATACGCAGTATTTT.

The chain combines TRBV14 with TRBJ2-3, with D possibly being TRBD1 (6 bases). The CDR3 totals 14 residues. Germline CDR1 SGHDN, CDR2 FVKESK. Trimming pared 3 bases from V and 7 bases from J, leaving 14 bases between. The CDR3 protein is CASSQLGQLNTQYF. The CDR3 nucleotides read TGTGCCAGCAGCCAGCTCGGACAGCTAAATACGCAGTATTTT.

The chain recombines TRBV20-1 with TRBJ1-3; the D is unclear. Trimming left V 3 bases short and J 0 bases short, with 9 bases between. The germline CDR1 and CDR2 sequences are DFQATT and SNEGSKA (reference sequence). The length of the CDR3 is 14 residues. CDR3 protein: CSASGRSSGNTIYF. The CDR3 DNA is TGCAGTGCTAGTGGTCGGAGCTCTGGAAACACCATATATTTT.

The chain uses TRBV28 and TRBJ2-7, with 8 bases fitting TRBD1. The CDR3 is 14 residues long. The V segment lost 4 bases and the J segment 4 bases; nucleotides outside the gene matches: 6. CDR1 and CDR2 from the germline V gene are MDHEN and SYDVKM. CDR3 loop: CASSSRDRSYEQYF. CDR3 nucleotides: TGTGCCAGCAGTTCCCGGGACAGGTCTTACGAGCAGTACTTC.

This rearrangement joins TRBV12-3 or TRBV12-4 to TRBJ1-6; D gene unclear. The ends were cut back, 8 bases at V and 5 bases at J, with 10 bases in the middle. This CDR3 is built from 13 residues. CDR3 region: CASSRWDNSPLHF. CDR3 DNA sequence: TGTGCCAGCTCGCGGTGGGATAATTCACCCCTCCACTTT.

This clone is a singleton in its sample. The chain employs TRBV23-1 and TRBJ1-5; possibly TRBD1 for D (5 bases). TRBV23-1 is given ORF status, its function remaining uncertain. The V and J ends lost 0 bases and 7 bases respectively, with 10 bases between them. The CDR3 is made up of 14 amino acids. The CDR3 DNA reads TGCGCCAGCAGTCAATCTCAGGGTTCACAGCCCCAGCATTTT. Protein: CASSQSQGSQPQHF.

The V and J genes are TRBV6-5 and TRBJ1-6; 7 nucleotides match TRBD1. This CDR3 comprises 13 residues. Germline V gene sequence: CDR1 MNHEY, CDR2 SVGAGI. V trimming: 8 bases; J trimming: 3 bases; junction bases outside the gene matches: 1. The CDR3 DNA follows: TGTGCCAGCGGGACAGACTATAATTCACCCCTCCACTTT. It is translated as CASGTDYNSPLHF.

This chain connects TRBV28 to TRBJ1-5; 11 bases map to TRBD1. V was clipped by 6 bases and J by 7 bases; unmatched bases: 8. The CDR3 contains 15 residues. Per the germline V gene, CDR1 is MDHEN and CDR2 is SYDVKM. CDR3 amino acids: CASREEGQGGQPQHF. Written as DNA, the CDR3 is TGTGCCAGCAGGGAAGAGGGACAGGGGGGGCAGCCCCAGCATTTT.

This clone showed up just once. V and J are TRBV11-3 and TRBJ2-1, with unresolved D. The V gene's germline CDR1 is SGHNT and CDR2 YENEEA. Trimming took off 6 bases at V and 6 bases at J, with 9 bases between the two ends. CDR3 length equals 12 residues. The chain's CDR3 is CASRLRSNEQFF. CDR3 in DNA: TGTGCCAGCAGGCTTAGAAGCAATGAGCAGTTCTTC. Using reference TRBV11-3 and TRBJ2-1 for the parts outside the CDR3, the full variable domain is EAGVVQSPRYKIIEKKQPVAFWCNPISGHNTLYWYLQNLGQGPELLIRYENEEAVDDSQLPKDRFSAERLKGVDSTLKIQPAELGDSAVYLCASRLRSNEQFFGPGTRLTVL.